This T cell receptor (beta chain) was observed in a study of patients and donors after allogeneic stem cell transplantation. TCRdb independently ran MiXCR on the RT-PCR reads; one entry per CDR3 protein. The sample shows under 200,000 distinct CDR3 sequences, 24% of them seen only once. CDR3 length: 14 amino acids. CDR1 and CDR2 (germline): MNHEY, SVGEGT. Unmatched junction bases numbered 8, after V lost 6 bases and J lost 9 bases. The receptor's source is a human donor who was either an allogeneic HSCT recipient or a stem cell or donor lymphocyte infusion donor (not recorded which). It is not recorded whose cells these are; they may come from a transplant donor. The chain links TRBV6-2 or TRBV6-3 to TRBJ1-4, with TRBD1 identical over 9 bases. The sample consisted of blood, either unsorted or a sorted T cell fraction (not recorded which). CDR3 sequence reads: CASSSTDRGKKLFF. CDR3 sequence (DNA): TGTGCCAGCAGCTCAACCGACAGGGGGAAAAAACTGTTTTTT.